These 25 T cell receptor beta chains originate from one sample sequenced in a study of blood T cells in healthy people across ages. Combining a sample-barcoded 5' primer with a J-beta primer mix, a second PCR ran for roughly 6 to 12 cycles. MiXCR, run by TCRdb on the 5' RACE reads, gives a single entry per CDR3 protein. The sample shows some 900,000 distinct CDR3 sequences, around 46% of them seen only once. What was sequenced was blood. The receptors here all came from a man aged 25-40 years in good health.

This clonotype has only a few counts. The V gene is TRBV5-1, the J gene TRBJ1-5, with D perhaps matching TRBD1 (6 bases). CDR1 and CDR2 from the germline V gene are SGHRS and YFSETQ. The V end was cut by 0 bases, the J end by 7 bases, with 14 bases between. The CDR3 runs to 15 residues. The CDR3 loop reads CASSLDPGAAQPQHF. The CDR3 coding sequence is TGCGCCAGCAGCTTGGATCCGGGGGCGGCGCAGCCCCAGCATTTT. Looking up the rest from reference TRBV5-1 and TRBJ1-5 gives the full variable domain: KAGVTQTPRYLIKTRGQQVTLSCSPISGHRSVSWYQQTPGQGLQFLFEYFSETQRNKGNFPGRFSGRQFSNSRSEMNVSTLELGDSALYLCASSLDPGAAQPQHFGDGTRLSIL.

The chain employs TRBV15 and TRBJ1-1; D call uncertain. CDR3 length: 12 residues. Germline V gene lookup returns CDR1 LNHNV and CDR2 YYDKDF (reference sequence). V was shortened by 0 bases and J by 10 bases, with 9 bases between the two germline ends. The chain's CDR3 is CATSRDRRAAFF. The CDR3 DNA sequence: TGTGCCACCAGCAGAGATCGGAGAGCAGCTTTCTTT. The entire variable domain, with the rest obtained from reference TRBV15 and TRBJ1-1, is as follows: DAMVIQNPRYQVTQFGKPVTLSCSQTLNHNVMYWYQQKSSQAPKLLFHYYDKDFNNEADTPDNFQSRRPNTSFCFLDIRSPGLGDTAMYLCATSRDRRAAFFGQGTRLTVV.

The rearrangement joins TRBV7-2 to TRBJ1-1; D unresolved. With 1 base removed from V and 1 base from J, the gap between germline ends came to 10 bases. Per germline, CDR1 SGHTA and CDR2 FQGNSA. The CDR3 is made up of 15 amino acids. The DNA for the CDR3 is TGTGCCAGCAGCTTAGATGCCGCTAGGAACACTGAAGCTTTCTTT. Translation gives CASSLDAARNTEAFF.

The chain uses TRBV7-2 and TRBJ2-3; D is unclear. Germline values: CDR1 SGHTA, CDR2 FQGNSA. There are 16 residues in the CDR3. Trimming took 1 base from V and 3 from J, leaving 14 bases between them. The CDR3 is CASSLEQSGETDTQYF. In DNA form, the CDR3 reads TGTGCCAGCAGCTTAGAACAAAGTGGCGAAACAGATACGCAGTATTTT.

The rearrangement joins TRBV21-1 to TRBJ1-2. TRBV21-1 corresponds to a pseudogene. This CDR3 comprises 14 residues. In DNA, the CDR3 is TGTGCCAGCAGCAAAGCGGGAATCGGGCCTGGCTACACCTTC. Residues: CASSKAGIGPGYTF.

J is TRBJ2-4 and V is TRBV6-5; 9 nucleotides match TRBD1. Gene TRBJ2-7 matches the end of the DNA better, so the J call may be wrong. Germline values: CDR1 MNHEY, CDR2 SVGAGI. This CDR3 has 16 amino acids. The CDR3: CASSSGQGNNGDEQYF. Here the CDR3 DNA reads TGTGCCAGCAGTTCGGGACAGGGTAACAATGGGGACGAGCAGTACTTC.

CDR3 in DNA: TGTGCCAGCAGCTTAGCGCTGAAGTCCTACGAGCAGTACTTC. This gives the protein CASSLALKSYEQYF. The chain recombines TRBV7-9 with TRBJ2-7; D gene uncertain. Deletions cut 0 bases from V and 1 base from J, with 7 bases between. The CDR3 loop spans 14 amino acids. Germline CDR1 and CDR2: SEHNR and FQNEAQ (reference sequence).

About this clonotype itself: At one end, the junction sequence differs from germline, possibly due to a read error. The chain uses TRBV3-1 and TRBJ2-7, with 8 bases matching TRBD1. CDR3 length equals 16 residues. From germline, CDR1 is LGHDT and CDR2 YNNKEL (reference sequence). In DNA form, the CDR3 reads TGTGCCAGCAGCCAAAGAACAGGGGGGCCCTCCGACGAGCAGTACTTC. Its protein product is CASSQRTGGPSDEQYF.

This chain uses TRBV28 with TRBJ2-7, with D uncertain. This CDR3 spans 13 amino acids. Germline CDR1 MDHEN, CDR2 SYDVKM. V lost 3 bases, J lost 1 base, and 7 bases lay in between. The CDR3, as DNA: TGTGCCAGCAGTTTCAGAAATTCCTACGAGCAGTACTTC. Its protein is CASSFRNSYEQYF. Complete variable domain (other parts from reference TRBV28 and TRBJ2-7): DVKVTQSSRYLVKRTGEKVFLECVQDMDHENMFWYRQDPGLGLRLIYFSYDVKMKEKGDIPEGYSVSREKKERFSLILESASTNQTSMYLCASSFRNSYEQYFGPGTRLTVT.

The V gene is TRBV5-1, the J gene TRBJ2-1; D not resolved. The germline CDR1 and CDR2 sequences are SGHRS and YFSETQ. There are 14 residues in the CDR3. The V and J ends lost 4 bases and 2 bases respectively, with 10 bases between them. CDR3 sequence (DNA): TGCGCCAGCAGCCCCGAAACTACCTACAATGAGCAGTTCTTC. The encoded protein is CASSPETTYNEQFF.

The CDR3, as DNA: TGTGCCAGCAGTTACTCGACTAGCGGGCGACCCACAGATACGCAGTATTTT. Protein sequence: CASSYSTSGRPTDTQYF. The chain combines TRBV6-2 or TRBV6-3 with TRBJ2-3, with TRBD2 identical over 10 bases. Trimming cost V 0 bases and J 2 bases; bases outside gene matches: 5. Germline CDR1 and CDR2: MNHEY and SVGEGT. CDR3 length equals 17 residues.

This clonotype has a handful of counts. This chain uses TRBV9 with TRBJ1-1; D gene unclear. The V and J ends lost 0 bases and 1 base respectively, with 7 bases between them. The V gene's germline CDR1 is SGDLS and CDR2 YYNGEE. There are 14 residues in the CDR3. In nucleotides, the CDR3 is TGTGCCAGCAGCGTAGATACTTGGAACACTGAAGCTTTCTTT. The encoded protein is CASSVDTWNTEAFF.

The chain uses TRBV6-2 or TRBV6-3 and TRBJ2-1; TRBD2 agrees at 11 bases. The germline gives CDR1 MNHEY, CDR2 SVGEGT. V lost 6 bases, J lost 5 bases, and 9 bases stayed unmatched. There are 16 residues in the CDR3. The CDR3 sequence: CASSPRGLAVNNEQFF. In nucleotides, the CDR3 is TGTGCCAGCAGCCCACGGGGACTAGCGGTGAACAATGAGCAGTTCTTC.

In its sample, this clonotype was seen once. The junction and the germline gene differ at one end; a read error may be behind it. V is TRBV9 and J is TRBJ2-5; 8 bases map to TRBD1. The CDR3 loop spans 14 amino acids. The germline V gene has CDR1 SGDLS and CDR2 YYNGEE. CDR3 DNA: TGTACCAGCAGCGCAGGACAGGGACAAGAGACCCAGTACTTC. This sequence encodes CTSSAGQGQETQYF.

This chain connects TRBV20-1 to TRBJ1-5; D unresolved. In germline, CDR1 is DFQATT, CDR2 SNEGSKA (reference sequence). V lost 6 bases and J lost 2, with 11 bases in between. The CDR3 totals 13 residues. Written as DNA, the CDR3 is TGCAGTGCGCACAGTACTGGCAATCAGCCCCAGCATTTT. This codes for CSAHSTGNQPQHF.

The rearrangement links TRBV28 to TRBJ2-4; possibly TRBD1 or TRBD2 for D (7 bases each). The J call may not be correct, given that the DNA end is closer to TRBJ2-7. This CDR3 comprises 14 residues. Germline lookup yields CDR1 MDHEN and CDR2 SYDVKM. The CDR3: CASSLPGGAYEQYF. In DNA, the CDR3 is TGTGCCAGCAGTTTACCAGGGGGGGCCTACGAGCAGTACTTC.

The V call is TRBV12-3 or TRBV12-4, the J call TRBJ1-1, with 8 bases lining up with TRBD1. Germline trimming cut 5 bases from V and 2 bases from J; bases unmatched to any gene: 4. The CDR3 sequence is 14 residues long. The CDR3 nucleotides are TGTGCCAGCAGTGTGACAGGGGATAACACTGAAGCTTTCTTT. Amino acid sequence: CASSVTGDNTEAFF.

This clonotype was counted only a few times. V and J are TRBV6-5 and TRBJ1-4, with 7 positions matching TRBD1. V was pared by 6 bases and J by 6 bases, with 7 bases of the junction left unmatched. The CDR3 length is 14 residues. CDR1 and CDR2 from the germline V gene are MNHEY and SVGAGI. This chain's CDR3 is CASREGAGYEKLFF. CDR3 DNA sequence: TGTGCCAGCAGGGAGGGGGCTGGGTATGAAAAACTGTTTTTT.

This clonotype was seen more than once but under ten times. The chain uses TRBV6-5 and TRBJ2-1; D ambiguous. Germline CDR1 MNHEY, CDR2 SVGAGI. The CDR3 is 11 amino acids. Trimming took 5 bases from V and 9 from J, leaving 8 bases between them. The CDR3 coding sequence is TGTGCCAGCAGTCGATGGCCTGAGCAGTTCTTC. Translation gives CASSRWPEQFF.

This clonotype came up a few times. The chain recombines TRBV18 with TRBJ1-1; 10 nucleotides line up with TRBD1. In germline, CDR1 is KGHSH, CDR2 LQKENI. The CDR3 runs to 16 residues. V trimming: 4 bases; J trimming: 3 bases; junction bases outside the gene matches: 8. The DNA of the CDR3 is TGTGCCAGCTCACGGTACTATGGACAGGGGGACACTGAAGCTTTCTTT. Protein product: CASSRYYGQGDTEAFF.

This clonotype was picked up one time. The genes are TRBV6-6 and TRBJ2-3, with 8 bases lining up with TRBD2. V gave up 6 bases and J gave up 2 bases; unmatched junction bases: 7. CDR1 and CDR2 from the germline V gene are MNHNY and SVGAGI (reference sequence). This CDR3 has 15 residues. In DNA form, the CDR3 reads TGTGCCAGCAGACCAGCGGGGGCCCCCACAGATACGCAGTATTTT. This sequence encodes CASRPAGAPTDTQYF.

There are a few counts of this clonotype. The chain has TRBV7-9 and TRBJ1-6; 7 bases map to TRBD1. CDR3 length equals 15 residues. From germline, CDR1 is SEHNR and CDR2 FQNEAQ (reference sequence). V shed 5 bases and J 14 bases; nucleotides not matched to a gene: 15. CDR3 protein: CASSSLTGRSGTLHF. CDR3 sequence (DNA): TGTGCCAGCAGCAGCTTGACAGGGAGAAGTGGGACCCTCCACTTT.

This clonotype was found a few times. The chain links TRBV5-1 to TRBJ2-7, with a possible D match to TRBD2 (5 bases). The CDR3 sequence is 14 residues long. The germline V gene has CDR1 SGHRS and CDR2 YFSETQ. Trimming stripped 2 bases from V and 5 bases from J, with 14 bases between. The CDR3 DNA reads as TGCGCCAGCAGCTTCGGGGTCGCCGGCCACGAGCAGTACTTC. It codes for CASSFGVAGHEQYF. Using reference TRBV5-1 and TRBJ2-7 for the parts outside the CDR3, the full variable domain is KAGVTQTPRYLIKTRGQQVTLSCSPISGHRSVSWYQQTPGQGLQFLFEYFSETQRNKGNFPGRFSGRQFSNSRSEMNVSTLELGDSALYLCASSFGVAGHEQYFGPGTRLTVT.

This clonotype was found once. This sequence joins TRBV28 and TRBJ1-4, with 7 bases fitting TRBD1. The CDR3 spans 13 residues. CDR1 and CDR2 (germline): MDHEN, SYDVKM. Trimming cost V 10 bases and J 0 bases; bases outside gene matches: 2. CDR3 nucleotide sequence: TGTGCCATCCAGGGGGCAACTAATGAAAAACTGTTTTTT. Its protein is CAIQGATNEKLFF.

The chain is built from TRBV4-1 and TRBJ2-7; weak D call: TRBD2 (7 bases). CDR1 and CDR2 from the germline V gene are MGHRA and YSYEKL. The V and J ends lost 1 base and 2 bases respectively, with 12 bases between them. CDR3 length: 15 residues. The CDR3 is CASSQAGGRTYEQYF. CDR3 nucleotides: TGCGCCAGCAGCCAAGCGGGGGGCCGTACCTACGAGCAGTACTTC.